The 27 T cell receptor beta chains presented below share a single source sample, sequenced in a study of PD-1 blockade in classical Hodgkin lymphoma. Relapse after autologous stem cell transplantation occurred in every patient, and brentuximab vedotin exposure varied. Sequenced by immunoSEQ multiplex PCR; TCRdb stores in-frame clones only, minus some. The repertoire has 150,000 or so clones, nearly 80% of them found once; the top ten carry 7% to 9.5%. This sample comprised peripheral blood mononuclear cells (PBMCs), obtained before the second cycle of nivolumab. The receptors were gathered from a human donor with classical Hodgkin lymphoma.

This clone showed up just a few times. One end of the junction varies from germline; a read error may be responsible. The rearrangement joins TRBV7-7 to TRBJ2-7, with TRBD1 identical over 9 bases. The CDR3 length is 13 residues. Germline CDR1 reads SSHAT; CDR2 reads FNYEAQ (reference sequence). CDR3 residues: CASSLDRGYEQYF. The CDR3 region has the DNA TGTGCTAGCAGCTTAGACAGGGGGTACGAGCAGTACTTC.

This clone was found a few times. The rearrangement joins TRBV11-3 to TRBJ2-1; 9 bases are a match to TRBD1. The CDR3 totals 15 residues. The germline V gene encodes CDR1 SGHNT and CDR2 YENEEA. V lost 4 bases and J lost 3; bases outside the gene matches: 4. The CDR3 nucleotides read TGTGCCAGCAGCTCGGGACAGGGAAACTACAATGAGCAGTTCTTC. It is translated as CASSSGQGNYNEQFF. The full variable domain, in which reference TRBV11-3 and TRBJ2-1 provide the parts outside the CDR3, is EAGVVQSPRYKIIEKKQPVAFWCNPISGHNTLYWYLQNLGQGPELLIRYENEEAVDDSQLPKDRFSAERLKGVDSTLKIQPAELGDSAVYLCASSSGQGNYNEQFFGPGTRLTVL.

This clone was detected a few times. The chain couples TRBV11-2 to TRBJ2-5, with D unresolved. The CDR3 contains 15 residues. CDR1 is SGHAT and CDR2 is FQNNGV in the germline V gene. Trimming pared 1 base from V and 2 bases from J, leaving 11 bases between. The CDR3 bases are TGTGCCAGCAGCTTAGGGCACTCCCTACAAGAGACCCAGTACTTC. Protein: CASSLGHSLQETQYF.

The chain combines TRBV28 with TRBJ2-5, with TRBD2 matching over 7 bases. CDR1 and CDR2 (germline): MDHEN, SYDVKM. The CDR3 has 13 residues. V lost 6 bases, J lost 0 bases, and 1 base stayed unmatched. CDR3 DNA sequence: TGTGCCAGCAGGCTAGCGGACCAAGAGACCCAGTACTTC. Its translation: CASRLADQETQYF.

The CDR3 protein is CASSYRGYQPQHF. The DNA of the CDR3 is TGTGCCAGCAGTTATAGGGGATATCAGCCCCAGCATTTT. This rearrangement joins TRBV6-6 to TRBJ1-5, with D possibly matching TRBD1 (5 bases). The CDR3 loop spans 13 amino acids. Germline V gene sequence: CDR1 MNHNY, CDR2 SVGAGI (reference sequence). V was cut by 3 bases and J by 5 bases, with 8 bases left in between.

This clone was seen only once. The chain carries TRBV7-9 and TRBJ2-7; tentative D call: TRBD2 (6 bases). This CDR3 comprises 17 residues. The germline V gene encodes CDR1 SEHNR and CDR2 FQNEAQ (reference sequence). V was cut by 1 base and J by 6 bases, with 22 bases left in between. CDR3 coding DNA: TGTGCCAGCAGCTTAGAAACGGGACTCATCCTATCTGGCGAGCAGTACTTC. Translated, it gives CASSLETGLILSGEQYF.

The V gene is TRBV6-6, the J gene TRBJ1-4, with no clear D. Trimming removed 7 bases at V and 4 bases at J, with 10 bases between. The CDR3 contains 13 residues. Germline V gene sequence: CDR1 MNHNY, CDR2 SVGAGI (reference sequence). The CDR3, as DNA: TGTGCCAGCACTGGGCGGGGTAATGAAAAACTGTTTTTT. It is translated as CASTGRGNEKLFF.

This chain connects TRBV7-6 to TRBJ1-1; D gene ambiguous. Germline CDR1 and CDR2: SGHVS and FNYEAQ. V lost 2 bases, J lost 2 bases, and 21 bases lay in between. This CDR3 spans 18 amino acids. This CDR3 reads CASSLYNTGLNTNTEAFF. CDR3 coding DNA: TGTGCCAGCAGCTTATACAATACGGGCCTCAACACAAACACTGAAGCTTTCTTT.

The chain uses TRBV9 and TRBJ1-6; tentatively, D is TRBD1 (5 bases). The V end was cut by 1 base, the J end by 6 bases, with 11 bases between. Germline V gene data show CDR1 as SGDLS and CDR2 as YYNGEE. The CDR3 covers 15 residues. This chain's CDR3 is CASSVYGGPNSPLHF. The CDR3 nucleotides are TGTGCCAGCAGCGTATACGGGGGACCTAATTCACCCCTCCACTTT.

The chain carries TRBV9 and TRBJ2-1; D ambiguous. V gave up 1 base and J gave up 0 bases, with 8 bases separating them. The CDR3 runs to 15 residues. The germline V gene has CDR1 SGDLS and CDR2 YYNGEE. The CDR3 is CASSVRLSSYNEQFF. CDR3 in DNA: TGTGCCAGCAGCGTACGGTTGAGCTCCTACAATGAGCAGTTCTTC.

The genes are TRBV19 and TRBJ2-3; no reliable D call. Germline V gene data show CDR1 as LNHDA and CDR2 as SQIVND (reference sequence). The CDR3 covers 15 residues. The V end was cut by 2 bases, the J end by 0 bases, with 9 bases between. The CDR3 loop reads CASSISFDSTDTQYF. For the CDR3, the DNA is TGTGCCAGTAGTATATCCTTCGATAGCACAGATACGCAGTATTTT.

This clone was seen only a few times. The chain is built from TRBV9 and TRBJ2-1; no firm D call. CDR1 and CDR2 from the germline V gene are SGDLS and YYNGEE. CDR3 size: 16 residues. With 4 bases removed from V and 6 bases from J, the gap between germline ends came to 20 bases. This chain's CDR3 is CASSLPPGPRTNEQFF. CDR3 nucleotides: TGTGCCAGCAGCCTTCCTCCGGGCCCTCGGACCAATGAGCAGTTCTTC.

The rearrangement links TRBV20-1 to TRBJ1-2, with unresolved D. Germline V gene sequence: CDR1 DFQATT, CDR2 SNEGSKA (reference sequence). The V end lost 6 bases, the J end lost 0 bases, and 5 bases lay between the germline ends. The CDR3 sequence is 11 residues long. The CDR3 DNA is TGCAGTGCGATAACTAACTATGGCTACACCTTC. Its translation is CSAITNYGYTF.

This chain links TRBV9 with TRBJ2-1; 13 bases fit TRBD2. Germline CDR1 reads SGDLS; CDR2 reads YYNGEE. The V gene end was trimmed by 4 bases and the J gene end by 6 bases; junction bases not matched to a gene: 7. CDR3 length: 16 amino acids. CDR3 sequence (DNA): TGTGCCAGCAGCCTTAGACTAGCGGGGGGAACCAATGAGCAGTTCTTC. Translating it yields CASSLRLAGGTNEQFF.

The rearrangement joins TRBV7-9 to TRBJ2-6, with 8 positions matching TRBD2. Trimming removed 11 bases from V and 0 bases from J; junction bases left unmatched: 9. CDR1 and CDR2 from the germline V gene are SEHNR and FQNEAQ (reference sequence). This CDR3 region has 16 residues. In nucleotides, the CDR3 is TGTGCCTCCCCGCTAGCGGGCAGCTCTGGGGCCAACGTCCTGACTTTC. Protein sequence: CASPLAGSSGANVLTF.

CDR3 sequence (DNA): TGTGCCAGCGCCTTAAGTTTTCCCCGGTTTGTGCAGTACTTC. It yields the protein CASALSFPRFVQYF. V gene TRBV7-2 combines with J gene TRBJ2-7; no clear D. Germline values: CDR1 SGHTA, CDR2 FQGNSA. Trimming shortened V by 8 bases and J by 9 bases, and 23 bases separated the two germline ends. There are 14 residues in the CDR3. Looking up the rest from reference TRBV7-2 and TRBJ2-7 gives the full variable domain: GAGVSQSPSNKVTEKGKDVELRCDPISGHTALYWYRQSLGQGLEFLIYFQGNSAPDKSGLPSDRFSAERTGGSVSTLTIQRTQQEDSAVYLCASALSFPRFVQYFGPGTRLTVT.

In nucleotides, the CDR3 is TGTGCCAGCAGCCGGGCGGGGGGGAACACCGGGGAGCTGTTTTTT. Translation gives CASSRAGGNTGELFF. This chain links TRBV4-2 with TRBJ2-2; 8 bases are a match to TRBD2. The CDR3 is made up of 15 amino acids. V lost 4 bases to trimming and J lost 1 base; unmatched junction nucleotides: 2. Germline CDR1 and CDR2: LGHNA and YNFKEQ.

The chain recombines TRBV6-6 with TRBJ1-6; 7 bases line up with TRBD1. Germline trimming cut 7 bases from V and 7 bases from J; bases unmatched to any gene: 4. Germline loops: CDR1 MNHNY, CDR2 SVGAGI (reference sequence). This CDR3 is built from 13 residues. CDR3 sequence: CASKGQPNSPLHF. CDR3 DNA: TGTGCCAGCAAGGGACAGCCCAATTCACCCCTCCACTTT.

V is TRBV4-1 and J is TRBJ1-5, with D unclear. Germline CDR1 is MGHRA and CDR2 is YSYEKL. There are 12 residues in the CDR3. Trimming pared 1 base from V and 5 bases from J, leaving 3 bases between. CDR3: CASSQGDQPQHF. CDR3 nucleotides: TGCGCCAGCAGCCAAGGAGATCAGCCCCAGCATTTT.

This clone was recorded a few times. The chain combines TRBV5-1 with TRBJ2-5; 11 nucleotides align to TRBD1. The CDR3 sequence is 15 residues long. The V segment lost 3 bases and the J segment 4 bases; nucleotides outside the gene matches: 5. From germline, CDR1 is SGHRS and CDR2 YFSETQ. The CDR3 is CASSWGQGGSETQYF. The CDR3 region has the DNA TGCGCCAGCAGCTGGGGACAGGGGGGGTCAGAGACCCAGTACTTC.

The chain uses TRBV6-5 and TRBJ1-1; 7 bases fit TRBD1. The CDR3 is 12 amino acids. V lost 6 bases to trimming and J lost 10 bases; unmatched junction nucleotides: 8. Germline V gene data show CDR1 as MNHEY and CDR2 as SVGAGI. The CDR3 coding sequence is TGTGCCAGCAGCTCCCAGGGGGTACCAGCTTTCTTT. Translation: CASSSQGVPAFF.

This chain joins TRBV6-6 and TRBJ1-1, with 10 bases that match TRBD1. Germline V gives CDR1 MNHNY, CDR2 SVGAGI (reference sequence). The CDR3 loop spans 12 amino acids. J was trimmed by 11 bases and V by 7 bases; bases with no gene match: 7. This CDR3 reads CASNIRDRGAFF. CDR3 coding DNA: TGTGCCAGCAATATCCGGGACAGGGGCGCTTTCTTT.

In nucleotides, the CDR3 is TGTGCCACCAGTTTCCCCGGACAGGGGGCAAGTGAAAAACTGTTTTTT. Translated, it gives CATSFPGQGASEKLFF. The chain couples TRBV15 to TRBJ1-4, with 11 nucleotides matching TRBD1. The CDR3 is 16 residues long. V gave up 6 bases and J gave up 7 bases; unmatched junction bases: 10. CDR1 is LNHNV and CDR2 is YYDKDF in the germline V gene (reference sequence).

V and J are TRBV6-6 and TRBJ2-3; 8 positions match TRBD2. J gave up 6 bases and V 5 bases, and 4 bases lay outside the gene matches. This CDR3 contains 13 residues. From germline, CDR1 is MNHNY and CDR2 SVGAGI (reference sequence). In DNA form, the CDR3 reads TGTGCCAGCAGTAAGACTAGCGTTGATACGCAGTATTTT. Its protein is CASSKTSVDTQYF.

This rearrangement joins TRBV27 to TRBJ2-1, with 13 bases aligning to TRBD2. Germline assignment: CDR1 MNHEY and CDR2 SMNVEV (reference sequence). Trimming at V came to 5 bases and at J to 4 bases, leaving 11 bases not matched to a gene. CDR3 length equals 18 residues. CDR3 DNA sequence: TGTGCCAGCAGTGGACTAGCGGGAGATAGTGGGACTTACAATGAGCAGTTCTTC. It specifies CASSGLAGDSGTYNEQFF.

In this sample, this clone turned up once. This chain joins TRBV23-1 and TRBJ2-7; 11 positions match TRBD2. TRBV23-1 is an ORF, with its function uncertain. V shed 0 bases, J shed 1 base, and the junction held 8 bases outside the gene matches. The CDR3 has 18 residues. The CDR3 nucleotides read TGCGCCAGCAGTCAATCGAAGGCTAGCGGGGGGTATTCCTACGAGCAGTACTTC. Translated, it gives CASSQSKASGGYSYEQYF.

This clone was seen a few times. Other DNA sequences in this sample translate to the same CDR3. The CDR3 loop is CASSPRTGGSTEAFF. As DNA, the CDR3 is TGTGCCAGCAGTCCCCGGACAGGGGGATCAACTGAAGCTTTCTTT. The chain recombines TRBV6-5 with TRBJ1-1, with 10 bases that match TRBD1. This CDR3 has 15 amino acids. Germline V gives CDR1 MNHEY, CDR2 SVGAGI. V was clipped by 5 bases and J by 5 bases; unmatched bases: 8.